The source of this T cell receptor beta chain is a study of prognosis after radiotherapy for stage I lung cancer. Genomic DNA was subjected to two-round multiplex PCR for amplification of TCR beta CDR3. The first round of PCR was done with primers that matched each TRBV and TRBJ gene. Each CDR3 protein is one row after TCRdb ran MiXCR on the multiplex PCR reads. The table shows approximately 14,000 distinct CDR3 sequences, with roughly 50% occurring only once. The origin of this receptor is a donor of 50 years or more with non-small cell lung cancer. The input for sequencing was PBMCs, taken before or after stereotactic body radiation therapy (not recorded which).

This CDR3 reads CASSYSRREGSYEQYF. The DNA for the CDR3 is TGTGCCAGCAGTTACTCGAGGAGAGAGGGCTCCTACGAGCAGTACTTC. V is TRBV6-6 and J is TRBJ2-7; the D gene is possibly TRBD2 (5 bases). The CDR3 is made up of 16 amino acids. Trimming removed 0 bases at V and 0 bases at J, with 12 bases between. CDR1 and CDR2 (germline): MNHNY, SVGAGI (reference sequence).